The 22 T cell receptor beta chains reported below all come from one sample, sequenced in a study of cytomegalovirus exposure and HLA in healthy donors. With 60 Vbeta and 13 Jbeta primers, the PCR was carried out. Only in-frame clones appear in the TCRdb table, and some are missing; sequencing was by immunoSEQ multiplex PCR. The table has 150,000 to 200,000 clones, roughly 80% seen once; the top ten hold around 1.7%. Sequenced input: PBMCs. These receptor sequences come from a woman aged 18 to 35 in good health and CMV-seronegative.

V gene TRBV19 combines with J gene TRBJ1-1, with D possibly TRBD1 on 6 matching bases. This CDR3 contains 14 residues. Per germline, CDR1 LNHDA and CDR2 SQIVND (reference sequence). V gave up 7 bases and J gave up 5 bases, with 17 bases separating them. The CDR3 sequence: CASINRALGTEAFF. The DNA of the CDR3 is TGTGCCAGTATTAACAGGGCCCTGGGGACTGAAGCTTTCTTT. Looking up the rest from reference TRBV19 and TRBJ1-1 gives the full variable domain: DGGITQSPKYLFRKEGQNVTLSCEQNLNHDAMYWYRQDPGQGLRLIYYSQIVNDFQKGDIAEGYSVSREKKESFPLTVTSAQKNPTAFYLCASINRALGTEAFFGQGTRLTVV.

The chain uses TRBV9 and TRBJ2-1; 10 bases agree with TRBD1. J was trimmed by 8 bases and V by 3 bases; bases with no gene match: 8. Germline V CDR1 and CDR2: SGDLS, YYNGEE. This CDR3 has 15 residues. CDR3 in DNA: TGTGCCAGCAGCGGCGCCGGGACAGGGGTTTATGAGCAGTTCTTC. Its protein is CASSGAGTGVYEQFF.

The rearrangement joins TRBV27 to TRBJ1-1; the match to TRBD1 covers 7 bases. The CDR3 runs to 13 residues. Germline CDR1 MNHEY, CDR2 SMNVEV (reference sequence). Trimming took 7 bases from V and 0 from J; bases not matched to a gene: 2. This chain's CDR3 is CASKGQLNTEAFF. The DNA for the CDR3 is TGTGCCAGCAAGGGACAGCTGAACACTGAAGCTTTCTTT.

This clone has just one count. The V and J genes are TRBV30 and TRBJ2-3, with 9 bases matching TRBD2. The CDR3 runs 15 residues. The germline gives CDR1 GTSNPN, CDR2 SVGIG (reference sequence). Unmatched junction bases numbered 11, after V lost 4 bases and J lost 6 bases. The CDR3 nucleotides read TGTGCCTGGAATCGAGGCGGGAGGGCCGGCGATACGCAGTATTTT. Translated: CAWNRGGRAGDTQYF.

Points on this clone: Distinct nucleotide sequences in the sample also encode this CDR3. The V call is TRBV28, the J call TRBJ1-1; D ambiguous. With 2 bases removed from V and 4 bases from J, the gap between germline ends came to 14 bases. Looked up from germline, CDR1 is MDHEN and CDR2 is SYDVKM. CDR3 length: 15 amino acids. The CDR3 sequence is CASSLLGLESTEAFF. The CDR3, as DNA: TGTGCCAGCAGTTTACTCGGACTGGAATCCACTGAAGCTTTCTTT.

This clone was detected only once. This rearrangement joins TRBV19 to TRBJ1-5; D is unresolved. V was trimmed by 3 bases and J by 7 bases, leaving 10 bases between them. Germline-derived CDR1 and CDR2 are LNHDA and SQIVND (reference sequence). This CDR3 has 13 amino acids. CDR3 sequence reads: CASSIEGWQPQHF. CDR3 coding DNA: TGTGCCAGTAGTATTGAGGGTTGGCAGCCCCAGCATTTT.

V usage is TRBV19 and J usage is TRBJ2-2, with D perhaps TRBD2 (5 bases). Germline CDR1 is LNHDA and CDR2 is SQIVND (reference sequence). V was cut by 6 bases and J by 0 bases, with 20 bases left in between. The CDR3 has 18 amino acids. The CDR3 here is CASSQDSPKFANTGELFF. CDR3 in DNA: TGTGCCAGTAGCCAGGACTCGCCAAAGTTCGCGAACACCGGGGAGCTGTTTTTT.

This chain connects TRBV4-3 to TRBJ1-1, with unresolved D. V was shortened by 3 bases and J by 5 bases, with 10 bases between the two germline ends. Germline V gives CDR1 LGHNA, CDR2 YSLEER. The CDR3 contains 13 residues. DNA for the CDR3: TGCGCCAGCAGCCAGGAGATTAGGACTGAAGCTTTCTTT. It translates to CASSQEIRTEAFF.

This chain uses TRBV28 with TRBJ2-1; D not resolved. The germline gives CDR1 MDHEN, CDR2 SYDVKM. The CDR3 is made up of 17 amino acids. The V and J ends lost 3 bases and 5 bases respectively, with 20 bases between them. The CDR3 DNA is TGTGCCAGCAGTTTGCGGTTGGTGGCCTTTGAGGACAATGAGCAGTTCTTC. Protein product: CASSLRLVAFEDNEQFF.

The chain couples TRBV28 to TRBJ1-6; TRBD1 agrees at 7 bases. Germline CDR1 and CDR2: MDHEN and SYDVKM. V dropped 6 bases and J dropped 8; count of bases not matched to a gene: 7. This CDR3 has 14 residues. As DNA, the CDR3 is TGTGCCAGCAGAAGAGGGGGCGGCGATTCACCCCTCCACTTT. This gives the protein CASRRGGGDSPLHF.

The chain is built from TRBV18 and TRBJ1-4, with 7 bases identical to TRBD1. Per the germline V gene, CDR1 is KGHSH and CDR2 is LQKENI. The CDR3 length is 16 residues. V lost 3 bases and J lost 0; bases outside the gene matches: 4. The CDR3 protein is CASSPGQSSTNEKLFF. The CDR3 nucleotides read TGTGCCAGCTCACCGGGACAGAGTTCAACTAATGAAAAACTGTTTTTT.

V gene TRBV15 combines with J gene TRBJ2-3; 9 bases line up with TRBD2. Germline CDR1 reads LNHNV; CDR2 reads YYDKDF (reference sequence). Trimming took 0 bases from V and 3 from J; bases not matched to a gene: 10. CDR3 length equals 18 residues. CDR3 sequence: CATSRDALGLARTDTQYF. The CDR3, as DNA: TGTGCCACCAGCAGAGATGCGCTTGGACTAGCGAGGACAGATACGCAGTATTTT.

This clone has only one observation. V and J are TRBV6-1 and TRBJ1-2; 7 nucleotides line up with TRBD1. V lost 5 bases, J lost 2 bases, and 8 bases stayed unmatched. CDR3 size: 15 residues. Germline V gives CDR1 MNHNS, CDR2 SASEGT. The CDR3 protein is CASSTYGQANYGYTF. The CDR3 DNA is TGTGCCAGCAGTACCTACGGACAGGCGAACTATGGCTACACCTTC.

The V gene is TRBV30, the J gene TRBJ2-2; D unclear. CDR3 length: 14 amino acids. The germline V and J ends were trimmed by 7 bases and 3 bases, with 15 bases remaining between them. The germline CDR1 and CDR2 sequences are GTSNPN and SVGIG (reference sequence). The CDR3, as DNA: TGTGCCTCCCTCCGGTCCCGGGACACCGGGGAGCTGTTTTTT. It encodes CASLRSRDTGELFF.

The chain recombines TRBV4-1 with TRBJ2-3; D is unclear. From germline, CDR1 is MGHRA and CDR2 YSYEKL. Between the trimmed V and J ends, which lost 0 bases and 2 bases, there was a span of 9 bases. CDR3 length: 15 amino acids. This CDR3 reads CASSQESRTTDTQYF. CDR3 DNA: TGCGCCAGCAGCCAAGAGTCCAGAACCACAGATACGCAGTATTTT.

This clone is a singleton in its sample. V usage is TRBV10-2 and J usage is TRBJ1-3; unclear D gene. This CDR3 is 13 amino acids long. Germline V gene sequence: CDR1 WSHSY, CDR2 SAAADI. The germline V and J ends were trimmed by 8 bases and 4 bases, with 12 bases remaining between them. CDR3 in DNA: TGCGCCAGCCTCTTGCCGGGGGGAAACACCATATATTTT. Translating gives CASLLPGGNTIYF.

This chain links TRBV5-5 with TRBJ2-1; TRBD1 agrees at 7 bases. J gave up 9 bases and V 7 bases, and 16 bases lay outside the gene matches. The germline gives CDR1 SGHKS, CDR2 YYEKEE (reference sequence). The CDR3 is 15 residues long. CDR3 sequence: CASSMRTGPGGEQFF. The CDR3 DNA follows: TGTGCCAGCTCCATGAGAACGGGACCAGGGGGTGAGCAGTTCTTC.

The chain combines TRBV5-6 with TRBJ2-7; tentative D call: TRBD1 (6 bases). CDR3 size: 12 residues. Trimming shortened V by 2 bases and J by 6 bases, and 9 bases separated the two germline ends. Germline V gives CDR1 SGHDT, CDR2 YYEEEE. The CDR3: CASSFTGREQYV. CDR3 DNA: TGTGCCAGCAGCTTTACAGGGCGCGAGCAGTACGTC.

This sequence joins TRBV13 and TRBJ2-2; D not certain. The germline V gene encodes CDR1 PRHDT and CDR2 FYEKMQ (reference sequence). CDR3 length equals 14 residues. V was clipped by 5 bases and J by 1 base, with 8 bases between them. Here the CDR3 reads CASSIYVNTGELFF. As DNA, the CDR3 is TGTGCCAGCAGCATCTATGTGAACACCGGGGAGCTGTTTTTT.

The V call is TRBV6-5, the J call TRBJ2-5, with a weak D call TRBD2 (5 bases). Trimming stripped 2 bases from V and 3 bases from J, with 10 bases between. Germline assignment: CDR1 MNHEY and CDR2 SVGAGI. The CDR3 runs 14 residues. DNA for the CDR3: TGTGCCAGCAGTTACAGGCGGGCTGAAGAGACCCAGTACTTC. Translation: CASSYRRAEETQYF.

The chain recombines TRBV7-8 with TRBJ1-1; 9 nucleotides match TRBD1. The CDR3 is made up of 14 amino acids. Per germline, CDR1 SGHVS and CDR2 FQNEAQ. V lost 3 bases, J lost 7 bases, and 6 bases stayed unmatched. The CDR3, as DNA: TGTGCCAGCAGCTTCAGGACAGGGGCGGATGAAGCTTTCTTT. Its protein product is CASSFRTGADEAFF.

The chain carries TRBV7-9 and TRBJ2-7, with D perhaps TRBD1 (5 bases). This CDR3 has 14 residues. Trimming stripped 5 bases from V and 4 bases from J, with 15 bases between. CDR1 is SEHNR and CDR2 is FQNEAQ in the germline V gene (reference sequence). The CDR3 sequence: CASSHQGRSYEQYV. The CDR3, as DNA: TGTGCCAGCAGCCATCAGGGTAGGTCTTACGAGCAGTACGTC.